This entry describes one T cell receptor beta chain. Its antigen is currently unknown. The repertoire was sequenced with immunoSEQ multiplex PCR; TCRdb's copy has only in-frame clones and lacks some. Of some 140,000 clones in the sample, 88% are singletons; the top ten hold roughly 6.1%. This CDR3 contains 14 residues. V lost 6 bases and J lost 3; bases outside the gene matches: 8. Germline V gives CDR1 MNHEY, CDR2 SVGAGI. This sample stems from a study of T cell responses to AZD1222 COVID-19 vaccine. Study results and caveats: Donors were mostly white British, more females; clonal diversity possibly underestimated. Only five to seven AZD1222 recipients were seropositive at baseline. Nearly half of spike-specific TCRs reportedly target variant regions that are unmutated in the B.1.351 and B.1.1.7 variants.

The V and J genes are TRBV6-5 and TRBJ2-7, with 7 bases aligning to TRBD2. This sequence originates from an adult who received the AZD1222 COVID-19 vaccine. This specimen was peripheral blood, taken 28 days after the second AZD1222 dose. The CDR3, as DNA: TGTGCCAGCAGCCCCTTGCGGGAGTACTACGAGCAGTACTTC. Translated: CASSPLREYYEQYF.